A single sample is the source of the 16 T cell receptor beta chains below, sequenced in a study of CD8 T cells in Susac syndrome. After extraction with the RNeasy kit, about 0.45 to 1 ug of the RNA was reverse transcribed using random hexamers. TCRdb processed the immunoSEQ multiplex PCR reads anew with MiXCR; each CDR3 protein has one entry. The repertoire holds fewer than 90,000 distinct CDR3 sequences, with approximately 93% as singletons. Sequencing was carried out using CD8+ T cells from PBMCs. The receptors were sampled from a human donor with Susac syndrome.

This clonotype has just one count. The chain links TRBV6-6 to TRBJ2-1, with D possibly being TRBD1 (6 bases). Trimming took 5 bases from V and 4 from J, leaving 15 bases between them. There are 15 residues in the CDR3. Germline lookup yields CDR1 MNHNY and CDR2 SVGAGI (reference sequence). The CDR3 DNA sequence: TGTGCCAGCAGTCCAGGGGAGATTTTTTACAATGAGCAGTTCTTC. Translation: CASSPGEIFYNEQFF.

J is TRBJ2-1 and V is TRBV13, with 8 bases matching TRBD2. V lost 4 bases and J lost 4; bases outside the gene matches: 12. CDR3 length equals 17 residues. The germline CDR1 and CDR2 sequences are PRHDT and FYEKMQ (reference sequence). This chain's CDR3 is CASSSPGLAGKYNEQFF. The CDR3 region has the DNA TGTGCCAGCAGCTCCCCCGGGCTAGCGGGTAAATACAATGAGCAGTTCTTC.

V usage is TRBV7-9 and J usage is TRBJ2-7; no reliable D call. V was shortened by 2 bases and J by 7 bases, with 12 bases between the two germline ends. Germline CDR1 SEHNR, CDR2 FQNEAQ (reference sequence). The CDR3 is 13 residues long. The CDR3 protein is CASSLLLLREQYF. Here the CDR3 DNA reads TGTGCCAGCAGCTTACTTCTGCTACGGGAGCAGTACTTC.

J is TRBJ2-1 and V is TRBV5-1; TRBD2 agrees at 15 bases. With V trimmed by 4 bases and J by 6 bases, 5 bases remained unmatched. Germline lookup yields CDR1 SGHRS and CDR2 YFSETQ. The length of the CDR3 is 16 residues. In DNA, the CDR3 is TGCGCCAGCAGCGAAAGGACTAGCGGGGGGGCCAATGAGCAGTTCTTC. The encoded protein is CASSERTSGGANEQFF.

V gene TRBV27 combines with J gene TRBJ2-1; 11 bases fit TRBD2. Germline CDR1 MNHEY, CDR2 SMNVEV (reference sequence). Losses at the gene ends were 6 bases for V and 5 bases for J; bases not matched to a gene: 6. CDR3 length equals 15 residues. CDR3 bases: TGTGCCAGCAGCCGTGGACTAGCGGGTGACAATGAGCAGTTCTTC. This codes for CASSRGLAGDNEQFF.

The V and J genes are TRBV19 and TRBJ2-7; D is uncertain. Germline CDR1 is LNHDA and CDR2 is SQIVND (reference sequence). The germline V and J ends were trimmed by 5 bases and 2 bases, with 10 bases remaining between them. The CDR3 has 13 amino acids. The DNA of the CDR3 is TGTGCCAGTAGTCCGGACGGACCCTACGAGCAGTACTTC. Translation gives CASSPDGPYEQYF.

The chain links TRBV20-1 to TRBJ2-1; 8 positions agree with TRBD1. From germline, CDR1 is DFQATT and CDR2 SNEGSKA (reference sequence). The CDR3 is 15 residues long. V lost 4 bases, J lost 9 bases, and 14 bases stayed unmatched. The CDR3 sequence: CSAILPGQAAGEQFF. In nucleotides, the CDR3 is TGCAGTGCTATACTCCCGGGACAGGCCGCCGGTGAGCAGTTCTTC.

The chain joins TRBV7-2 to TRBJ2-3; possibly TRBD2 for D (6 bases). Germline assignment: CDR1 SGHTA and CDR2 FQGNSA. The germline V and J ends were trimmed by 2 bases and 5 bases, with 14 bases remaining between them. The CDR3 covers 15 residues. The CDR3: CASSLFGSGLDTQYF. DNA of the CDR3: TGTGCCAGCAGCTTATTTGGGAGCGGGCTAGATACGCAGTATTTT.

This clonotype was detected only once. The rearrangement uses TRBV5-1 and TRBJ2-2; D possibly corresponds to TRBD2 (5 bases). Trimming removed 0 bases from V and 6 bases from J, with 15 bases in between. Per the germline V gene, CDR1 is SGHRS and CDR2 is YFSETQ. The CDR3 covers 16 residues. DNA of the CDR3: TGCGCCAGCAGCTTGGGAGGGATGGGGTCCGCCGGGGAGCTGTTTTTT. It is translated as CASSLGGMGSAGELFF.

The chain is built from TRBV6-2 or TRBV6-3 and TRBJ2-4, with TRBD1 as a possible D gene (5 bases). The germline V and J ends were trimmed by 6 bases and 7 bases, with 13 bases remaining between them. Germline V gives CDR1 MNHEY, CDR2 SVGEGT. The CDR3 has 13 residues. The CDR3 protein is CASRSVGRNIQYF. CDR3 in DNA: TGTGCCAGCAGATCAGTGGGGCGGAACATTCAGTACTTC.

J is TRBJ1-2 and V is TRBV6-5, with 7 nucleotides matching TRBD1. The trim removed 5 bases at V and 2 bases at J, leaving 8 bases unmatched. Germline-derived CDR1 and CDR2 are MNHEY and SVGAGI. The CDR3 runs 15 residues. Here the CDR3 DNA reads TGTGCCAGCAGTCCAACTGGGACAGTCAACTATGGCTACACCTTC. This encodes CASSPTGTVNYGYTF.

The chain couples TRBV7-2 to TRBJ2-3; the D is unclear. Trimming took 1 base from V and 4 from J, leaving 6 bases between them. CDR3 length: 13 amino acids. The germline gives CDR1 SGHTA, CDR2 FQGNSA. CDR3 sequence: CASSLERADTQYF. The DNA of the CDR3 is TGTGCCAGCAGCTTAGAGCGAGCAGATACGCAGTATTTT.

The chain employs TRBV21-1 and TRBJ2-1; whether TRBD1, the table's D call, matches the DNA was not checked. TRBV21-1 is reported as a pseudogene. The CDR3 length is 12 residues. Written as DNA, the CDR3 is TGTGCCAGCAGCAACCGAGGGGACGAGCAGTTCTTC. It encodes CASSNRGDEQFF.

This sequence joins TRBV5-1 and TRBJ2-7; 7 bases are shared with TRBD2. Germline V lookup: CDR1 SGHRS, CDR2 YFSETQ. The CDR3 runs to 15 residues. The trim removed 0 bases at V and 2 bases at J, leaving 5 bases unmatched. The CDR3 DNA sequence: TGCGCCAGCAGCTTGGACGGGGGGTACACCTACGAGCAGTACTTC. Translating gives CASSLDGGYTYEQYF. Complete variable domain (other parts from reference TRBV5-1 and TRBJ2-7): KAGVTQTPRYLIKTRGQQVTLSCSPISGHRSVSWYQQTPGQGLQFLFEYFSETQRNKGNFPGRFSGRQFSNSRSEMNVSTLELGDSALYLCASSLDGGYTYEQYFGPGTRLTVT.

This chain links TRBV14 with TRBJ2-1; D not certain. The CDR3 has 15 residues. CDR1 is SGHDN, CDR2 FVKESK, per germline. V shed 0 bases and J shed 6 bases, with 12 bases lying between them. CDR3 loop: CASSQDPQRVNEQFF. The DNA of the CDR3 is TGTGCCAGCAGCCAAGATCCCCAAAGGGTCAATGAGCAGTTCTTC. The full variable domain, with the rest looked up from reference TRBV14 and TRBJ2-1, is EAGVTQFPSHSVIEKGQTVTLRCDPISGHDNLYWYRRVMGKEIKFLLHFVKESKQDESGMPNNRFLAERTGGTYSTLKVQPAELEDSGVYFCASSQDPQRVNEQFFGPGTRLTVL.

The chain has TRBV9 and TRBJ1-2, with 9 nucleotides matching TRBD1. This CDR3 is built from 13 residues. J gave up 6 bases and V 4 bases, and 4 bases lay outside the gene matches. CDR1 and CDR2 from the germline V gene are SGDLS and YYNGEE. CDR3 loop: CASSTRDRDGYTF. CDR3 coding DNA: TGTGCCAGCAGCACTCGGGACAGGGATGGCTACACCTTC. Variable domain in full (rest from reference TRBV9 and TRBJ1-2): DSGVTQTPKHLITATGQRVTLRCSPRSGDLSVYWYQQSLDQGLQFLIQYYNGEERAKGNILERFSAQQFPDLHSELNLSSLELGDSALYFCASSTRDRDGYTFGSGTRLTVV.